This T cell receptor beta chain was identified in a study of blood T cell repertoires in COVID-19. V gave up 5 bases and J gave up 2 bases; unmatched junction bases: 1. Germline V gene data show CDR1 as SGHTA and CDR2 as FQGNSA. The CDR3 loop spans 14 amino acids. This table comes from immunoSEQ multiplex PCR, and its TCRdb copy is limited to in-frame clones, with some not included. Of 50,000 to 55,000 clones in the sample, roughly 87% were seen once. The chain has TRBV7-2 and TRBJ2-5; TRBD1 aligns across 11 bases. This TCR came from a man in his fifties with active COVID-19. Sequenced material: peripheral blood. The CDR3 DNA reads TGTGCCAGCAGCCGGGACAGGGGGCAAGAGACCCAGTACTTC. Its translation: CASSRDRGQETQYF.